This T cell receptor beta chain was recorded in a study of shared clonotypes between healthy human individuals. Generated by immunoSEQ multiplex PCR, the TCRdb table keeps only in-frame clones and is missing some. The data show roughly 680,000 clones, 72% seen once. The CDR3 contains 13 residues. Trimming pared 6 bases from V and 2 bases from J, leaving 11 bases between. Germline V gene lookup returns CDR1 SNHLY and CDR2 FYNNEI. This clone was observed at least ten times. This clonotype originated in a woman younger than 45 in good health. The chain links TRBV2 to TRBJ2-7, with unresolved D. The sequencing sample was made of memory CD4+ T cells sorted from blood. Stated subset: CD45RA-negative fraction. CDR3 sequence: CASSAPSTYEQYF. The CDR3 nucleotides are TGTGCCAGCAGCGCCCCTAGTACCTACGAGCAGTACTTC. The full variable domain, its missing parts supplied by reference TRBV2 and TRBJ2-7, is EPEVTQTPSHQVTQMGQEVILRCVPISNHLYFYWYRQILGQKVEFLVSFYNNEISEKSEIFDDQFSVERPDGSNFTLKIRSTKLEDSAMYFCASSAPSTYEQYFGPGTRLTVT.